This T cell receptor (beta chain) was captured in a study of cytomegalovirus exposure and HLA in healthy donors. Study as a whole: In an earlier analysis, around 120 million unique TCR beta sequences were found from about 179 million T cells.

Despite likely unrecorded immune exposures, the donors were nominally healthy at the time of sampling. 60 Vbeta and 13 Jbeta primers were used in PCR. The assay was immunoSEQ multiplex PCR, and TCRdb's table has in-frame clones only and misses some. Among some 120,000 clones listed, approximately 80% were seen once. Overall study findings and caveats: Some public TCRs appeared in many individuals, while most sequences were rare. For most TCR beta V segments, an earlier analysis put the productive rate at about 87% or about 30% of the time.

As for this clone: Its antigen remains unidentified.

Looked up from germline, CDR1 is SGHVS and CDR2 is FNYEAQ. The junction had 7 bases not matched to a gene; V was cut back by 1 base and J by 7 bases. CDR3 size: 15 residues. The sample comprised PBMCs. The chain carries TRBV7-6 and TRBJ1-5, with TRBD1 matching 7 bases. The sequence was collected from a man in his thirties or forties in good health and CMV-seronegative. CDR3 nucleotides: TGTGCCAGCAGCTTAGAAGAGGGGGCAGGGCAGCCCCAGCATTTT. Encoded protein: CASSLEEGAGQPQHF.